This T cell receptor (beta chain) is from a study of tumor and adjacent non-tumor tissue in lung cancer. Across the study: Aged 31 to 76 years, patients included roughly ten men and roughly 5 women with stage I to III disease.

TCRbeta libraries were built with three rounds of nested PCR, modified from ARM-PCR. TCRdb reanalysed the multiplex PCR reads using MiXCR and keeps one entry per CDR3 protein. Here the sample spans 81,000 or so distinct CDR3 sequences, over 75% being singletons. No cell sorting was done before RNA was extracted from the tissue. The study, taken as a whole, reports: Top 100 clones took a larger repertoire share in normal lung. Tumor tissue had significantly higher TCR diversity than normal lung. Higher tumor TCR diversity was associated with shorter survival.

About this clonotype: What it binds is not known. A junction end diverges from the germline sequence, so it may reflect a read error.

The CDR3 covers 12 residues. CDR1 is SGHAT and CDR2 is FQNNGV in the germline V gene. The source material was lung tumor tissue. The clonotype was recovered from a woman aged 50 to 60 with non-small cell lung cancer. The rearrangement joins TRBV11-2 to TRBJ2-1; the D gene is possibly TRBD1 (5 bases). In nucleotides, the CDR3 is TGTGCCAGTAGCTTAGGACACTACCAGCAGTCCTTC. Protein product: CASSLGHYQQSF.